This T cell receptor beta chain was captured by sequencing in a study of cytomegalovirus exposure and HLA in healthy donors. Deletions cut 4 bases from V and 4 bases from J, with 11 bases between. Germline CDR1 reads MNHEY; CDR2 reads SVGAGI. CDR3 length: 15 amino acids. Primers for the PCR totalled 60 Vbeta and 13 Jbeta. Sequencing was performed with immunoSEQ multiplex PCR; in TCRdb, only in-frame clones are kept and a portion is missing. Here the sample spans over 150,000 clones, roughly two thirds being singletons. With regard to this clone: Its antigen remains unknown.

Study-level results: A later analysis found TCR association rates differed by HLA locus, highest for DRB1 and lowest for HLA-C. Indistinguishability led to the exclusion of some V segments, TRBV6-2 and TRBV6-3 included. Later genetic work tied a missense DCLRE1C variant to beta-chain V and J trimming.

All donors participated as healthy donors of bone marrow. The receptor was derived from a woman younger than 35 in good health and CMV-seropositive. The rearrangement uses TRBV6-5 and TRBJ2-6; the D gene is possibly TRBD1 (6 bases). Sequenced: PBMCs. CDR3 nucleotides: TGTGCCAGCAGTTCCCCAGGGACAGGGGCCAACGTCCTGACTTTC. This translates into CASSSPGTGANVLTF.